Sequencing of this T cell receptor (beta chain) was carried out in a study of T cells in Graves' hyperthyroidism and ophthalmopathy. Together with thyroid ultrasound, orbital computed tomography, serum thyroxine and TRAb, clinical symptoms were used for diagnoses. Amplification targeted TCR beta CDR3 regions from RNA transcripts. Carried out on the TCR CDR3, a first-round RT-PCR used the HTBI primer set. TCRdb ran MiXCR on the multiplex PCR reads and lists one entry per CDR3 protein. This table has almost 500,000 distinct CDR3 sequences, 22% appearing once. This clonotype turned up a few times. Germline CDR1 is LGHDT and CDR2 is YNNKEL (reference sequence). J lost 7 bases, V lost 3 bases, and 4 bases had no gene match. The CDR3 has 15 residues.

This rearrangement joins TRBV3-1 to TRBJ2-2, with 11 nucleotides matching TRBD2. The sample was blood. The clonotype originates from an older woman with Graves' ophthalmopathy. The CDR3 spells CASSQIAGGIGELFF. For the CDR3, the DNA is TGTGCCAGCAGCCAGATAGCGGGAGGGATCGGGGAGCTGTTTTTT.